Sequencing of this T cell receptor (beta chain) was carried out in a study of beta chain features in type 1 diabetes. On the study more broadly: Taken together, all samples contributed nearly 110 million examined sorted cells.

A few counts support this clone. The antigen remains undetermined. Via CD45RO/CCR7/CD25/CD127/CD95/CD27, cells of the CD4+ naive, central memory, regulatory and stem cell-like memory subsets were sorted. Purity (above 98%) was reached by all sorted populations. Study-wide points: Type 1 diabetes patients had VDJ junctions that carried fewer insertions and more deletions. Type 1 diabetes patients showed a moderate but significant shortening of TCRB CDR3s in all four CD4+ subsets.

The whole isolated RNA underwent reverse transcription, so sequencing captured expressed TCRB transcripts. Profiled with immunoSEQ multiplex PCR; TCRdb holds only in-frame clones, not every one. The sample comprises 400,000 or so clones, around 12% of which are singletons, and approximately 0.011% rests with the top ten. CDR3 size: 15 residues. The germline CDR1 and CDR2 sequences are SGHRS and YFSETQ. V lost 3 bases and J lost 2; bases outside the gene matches: 3. The sequence derives from a woman under 30 with type 1 diabetes. The chain joins TRBV5-1 to TRBJ2-3, with 10 bases that match TRBD2. Sequencing was performed on naive CD4+ T cells from blood. As DNA, the CDR3 is TGCGCCAGCAGCTATCTAGCGGGAGACACAGATACGCAGTATTTT. This codes for CASSYLAGDTDTQYF.